The 15 T cell receptor beta chains reported below all come from one sample, sequenced in a study of blood T cell repertoires in COVID-19. Sequenced by immunoSEQ multiplex PCR; TCRdb stores in-frame clones only, minus some. This table holds around 310,000 clones, over 85% found once. The sequenced material came from PBMCs or T cells enriched from blood (not recorded which). These receptors all come from a woman younger than 45 who had recovered from COVID-19.

The chain has TRBV19 and TRBJ2-7, with a tentative D call TRBD2 (5 bases). The CDR3 extends over 14 amino acids. Trimming left V 1 base short and J 2 bases short, with 9 bases between. Germline-derived CDR1 and CDR2 are LNHDA and SQIVND (reference sequence). The CDR3 region has the DNA TGTGCCAGTAGTATAGGAACGGGAACCTACGAGCAGTACTTC. This sequence encodes CASSIGTGTYEQYF.

The rearrangement uses TRBV14 and TRBJ2-7; maybe TRBD2 (6 bases). The ends were cut back, 1 base at V and 3 bases at J, with 7 bases in the middle. The germline gives CDR1 SGHDN, CDR2 FVKESK. The CDR3 is 13 amino acids. CDR3 amino acids: CASSQGGGYEQYF. As DNA, the CDR3 is TGTGCCAGCAGCCAAGGGGGAGGCTACGAGCAGTACTTC. The full variable domain, with the rest looked up from reference TRBV14 and TRBJ2-7, is EAGVTQFPSHSVIEKGQTVTLRCDPISGHDNLYWYRRVMGKEIKFLLHFVKESKQDESGMPNNRFLAERTGGTYSTLKVQPAELEDSGVYFCASSQGGGYEQYFGPGTRLTVT.

This clone has more than one count but fewer than ten. J is TRBJ2-7 and V is TRBV7-3; TRBD2 matches at 8 bases. V was clipped by 8 bases and J by 2 bases; unmatched bases: 8. Germline CDR1 reads SGHTA; CDR2 reads FQGTGA. CDR3 length: 14 amino acids. The CDR3 DNA reads as TGTGCCAGCGCCCTCGGGGGGGTTCCCTACGAGCAGTACTTC. This gives the protein CASALGGVPYEQYF.

This sequence joins TRBV28 and TRBJ2-4; D is perhaps TRBD1 (7 bases). The germline V gene encodes CDR1 MDHEN and CDR2 SYDVKM. Trimming took 3 bases from V and 0 from J, leaving 12 bases between them. There are 16 residues in the CDR3. CDR3 region: CASSLEGALAKNIQYF. CDR3 DNA sequence: TGTGCCAGCAGTTTGGAGGGGGCACTAGCCAAAAACATTCAGTACTTC.

V and J are TRBV2 and TRBJ1-2; the D gene is possibly TRBD1 (6 bases). The CDR3 is 13 amino acids. Germline-derived CDR1 and CDR2 are SNHLY and FYNNEI. V lost 6 bases, J lost 1 base, and 9 bases lay in between. CDR3: CASSQQGNYGYTF. CDR3 sequence (DNA): TGTGCCAGCAGCCAACAGGGTAACTATGGCTACACCTTC.

The V gene is TRBV6-5, the J gene TRBJ1-3; possible D gene TRBD1, 5 bases. This CDR3 has 15 residues. CDR1 and CDR2 from the germline V gene are MNHEY and SVGAGI. Trimming removed 8 bases at V and 2 bases at J, with 16 bases between. The CDR3, as DNA: TGTGCCAGCGGACTAACCTCGGGGGCTGGAAACACCATATATTTT. Translating it yields CASGLTSGAGNTIYF.

In its sample, this clone was seen once. The genes are TRBV29-1 and TRBJ2-3, with D possibly matching TRBD2 (5 bases). The CDR3 length is 14 residues. Germline V gene sequence: CDR1 SQVTM, CDR2 ANQGSEA. The V and J ends lost 5 bases and 0 bases respectively, with 12 bases between them. The CDR3 loop is CSVSGGSSTDTQYF. In nucleotides, the CDR3 is TGCAGCGTTTCTGGAGGATCTAGCACAGATACGCAGTATTTT.

The chain carries TRBV5-4 and TRBJ1-2; D may be TRBD1 (6 bases). Trimming took off 3 bases at V and 3 bases at J, with 15 bases between the two ends. The CDR3 runs 15 residues. Germline loops: CDR1 SGHNT, CDR2 YYREEE (reference sequence). CDR3 nucleotide sequence: TGTGCCAGCAGCTCCCGGAAAGGGGGGGACTATGGCTACACCTTC. Translating gives CASSSRKGGDYGYTF.

This sequence joins TRBV19 and TRBJ2-5; 9 nucleotides match TRBD1. The CDR3 contains 17 residues. Germline V gene lookup returns CDR1 LNHDA and CDR2 SQIVND (reference sequence). The ends lost 6 bases at V and 0 bases at J; junction bases unmatched: 11. The DNA of the CDR3 is TGTGCCAGTAGCTACACCCCGACAGGGGGAAACCAAGAGACCCAGTACTTC. Its translation: CASSYTPTGGNQETQYF. The variable domain in full, completed from reference TRBV19 and TRBJ2-5, reads DGGITQSPKYLFRKEGQNVTLSCEQNLNHDAMYWYRQDPGQGLRLIYYSQIVNDFQKGDIAEGYSVSREKKESFPLTVTSAQKNPTAFYLCASSYTPTGGNQETQYFGPGTRLLVL.

Worth noting for this clone: The sample has other DNA sequences that encode this CDR3 too. This chain joins TRBV18 and TRBJ1-1; D remains unclear. Trimming removed 0 bases from V and 1 base from J, with 3 bases in between. This CDR3 is 13 amino acids long. Germline V gene sequence: CDR1 KGHSH, CDR2 LQKENI. The CDR3 DNA is TGTGCCAGCTCACCACCCGGGAACACTGAAGCTTTCTTT. Amino acids: CASSPPGNTEAFF. The variable domain in full, with the rest retrieved from reference TRBV18 and TRBJ1-1, is NAGVMQNPRHLVRRRGQEARLRCSPMKGHSHVYWYRQLPEEGLKFMVYLQKENIIDESGMPKERFSAEFPKEGPSILRIQQVVRGDSAAYFCASSPPGNTEAFFGQGTRLTVV.

The V and J genes are TRBV25-1 and TRBJ1-4; possible D gene TRBD1, 6 bases. V lost 8 bases to trimming and J lost 6 bases, with 22 bases between them. The germline V gene has CDR1 MGHDK and CDR2 SYGVNS. The CDR3 is 16 residues long. The chain's CDR3 is CASGDVLQGRDEKLFF. DNA of the CDR3: TGTGCCAGCGGCGACGTATTACAGGGCAGGGATGAAAAACTGTTTTTT.

This clone was detected a few times. The rearrangement joins TRBV2 to TRBJ1-5; D uncertain. CDR3 size: 14 residues. Per germline, CDR1 SNHLY and CDR2 FYNNEI. V was clipped by 6 bases and J by 3 bases, with 12 bases between them. CDR3 loop: CASRKRGNNQPQHF. Here the CDR3 DNA reads TGTGCCAGCAGAAAACGGGGTAACAATCAGCCCCAGCATTTT.

The V gene is TRBV28, the J gene TRBJ2-7; 10 nucleotides align to TRBD2. This CDR3 has 14 amino acids. The ends lost 3 bases at V and 3 bases at J; junction bases unmatched: 2. CDR1 MDHEN and CDR2 SYDVKM come from the germline V gene. This CDR3 reads CASSLLAGDYEQYF. Written as DNA, the CDR3 is TGTGCCAGCAGTTTGCTAGCGGGGGACTACGAGCAGTACTTC. The full variable domain, in which reference TRBV28 and TRBJ2-7 provide the parts outside the CDR3, is DVKVTQSSRYLVKRTGEKVFLECVQDMDHENMFWYRQDPGLGLRLIYFSYDVKMKEKGDIPEGYSVSREKKERFSLILESASTNQTSMYLCASSLLAGDYEQYFGPGTRLTVT.

CDR3 bases: TGTGCCAGCTCACCATTTACGGACACTCTCTACTCCTACGAGCAGTACTTC. Translation gives CASSPFTDTLYSYEQYF. The chain recombines TRBV18 with TRBJ2-7; D may be TRBD1 (5 bases). The CDR3 consists of 17 residues. Trimming shortened V by 2 bases and J by 0 bases, and 17 bases separated the two germline ends. Looked up from germline, CDR1 is KGHSH and CDR2 is LQKENI.

This clone showed up just once. V usage is TRBV5-4 and J usage is TRBJ2-1, with 7 bases fitting TRBD2. Germline values: CDR1 SGHNT, CDR2 YYREEE (reference sequence). The CDR3 spans 19 residues. V shed 5 bases, J shed 1 base, and the junction held 18 bases outside the gene matches. CDR3 region: CASSGQAGSALTSYNEQFF. CDR3 nucleotides: TGTGCCAGCAGTGGGCAAGCGGGATCCGCGCTGACGTCCTACAATGAGCAGTTCTTC.